This TCR beta chain was obtained from a study of CD8 T cells in Susac syndrome. Study as a whole: Clinical remission applied to roughly eight sequenced Susac syndrome patients, and about 6 had active disease.

An input of about 0.45 to 1 ug of RNA was subjected to reverse transcription using random hexamers. TCRdb re-called the immunoSEQ multiplex PCR reads through MiXCR, storing one row per CDR3 protein. The table lists about 170,000 distinct CDR3 sequences, roughly 95% of them singletons. Germline V gene sequence: CDR1 SNHLY, CDR2 FYNNEI. The V gene lost 4 bases and the J gene lost 1 base, with 4 bases spanning the gap. The CDR3 covers 13 residues. Purification of the CD8+ and CD4+ T cells relied on negative isolation, and TEMRA cells underwent FACS enrichment. The sample consisted of CD4+ T cells from PBMCs. The gene calls are TRBV2 and TRBJ2-2, with unresolved D. The sequence derives from a human donor with Susac syndrome. As DNA, the CDR3 is TGTGCCAGCAGTGTGGAGAACACCGGGGAGCTGTTTTTT. Protein product: CASSVENTGELFF.